The 5 T cell receptor beta chains reported below all come from one sample, sequenced in a study of T cell responses to AZD1222 COVID-19 vaccine. This table comes from immunoSEQ multiplex PCR, and its TCRdb copy is limited to in-frame clones, with some not included. Of 95,000 to 150,000 clones listed, 85% to 90% are singletons. The sequencing here drew on peripheral blood, taken on day 0 of AZD1222 vaccination. The receptors derive from an adult in good health.

A single count supports this clone. The chain couples TRBV18 to TRBJ1-5; D ambiguous. This CDR3 spans 14 amino acids. With 6 bases removed from V and 1 base from J, the gap between germline ends came to 10 bases. Germline V lookup: CDR1 KGHSH, CDR2 LQKENI. In DNA form, the CDR3 reads TGTGCCAGCTCGGTCCAGAGAAGCAATCAGCCCCAGCATTTT. Protein product: CASSVQRSNQPQHF.

This clone was seen a single time. The chain couples TRBV9 to TRBJ2-3, with unresolved D. The CDR3 has 14 amino acids. Germline CDR1 is SGDLS and CDR2 is YYNGEE. Trimming cost V 5 bases and J 0 bases, with 10 bases left between them. The CDR3: CASRTGPSTDTQYF. CDR3 bases: TGTGCCAGCAGGACCGGCCCTAGCACAGATACGCAGTATTTT.

The chain employs TRBV6-5 and TRBJ2-5; unclear D gene. This CDR3 contains 13 residues. Germline values: CDR1 MNHEY, CDR2 SVGAGI. Trimming left V 7 bases short and J 8 bases short, with 17 bases between. CDR3 nucleotides: TGTGCCAGCATCCCCTCTTTCCAGGCTACCCAGTACTTC. It translates to CASIPSFQATQYF.

This clone was found a few times. This sequence joins TRBV3-1 (or the pseudogene TRBV3-2) and TRBJ1-1; TRBD1 might be the D (6 bases). CDR1 is LGHDT, CDR2 YNNKEL, per germline (reference sequence). V gave up 3 bases and J gave up 4 bases, with 12 bases separating them. The CDR3 is made up of 14 amino acids. The CDR3: CASSQLQGSTEAFF. CDR3 bases: TGTGCCAGCAGCCAGCTACAGGGAAGCACTGAAGCTTTCTTT.

V and J are TRBV27 and TRBJ2-7; D is ambiguous. This CDR3 has 15 residues. Trimming left V 5 bases short and J 3 bases short, with 17 bases between. Germline CDR1 and CDR2: MNHEY and SMNVEV (reference sequence). CDR3 coding DNA: TGTGCCAGCAGTGCCCTTCCCGGGTCGGTCTACGAGCAGTACTTC. Protein product: CASSALPGSVYEQYF.